The next 17 T cell receptor beta chains were all read from a single sample in a study of blood T cells in healthy people across ages. A second PCR of 7 to 11 cycles used a sample-barcoded 5' primer and a J-beta primer mix. TCRdb re-called the 5' RACE reads with MiXCR, one entry per CDR3 protein. The sample yields under 950,000 distinct CDR3 sequences, around a fifth seen once. Sequenced sample: blood. The receptors stem from a man aged 70-80 years in good health.

This clonotype came up a few times. V gene TRBV19 combines with J gene TRBJ2-2; 14 bases match TRBD2. The CDR3 extends over 17 amino acids. The ends lost 7 bases at V and 2 bases at J; junction bases unmatched: 6. Germline V gene sequence: CDR1 LNHDA, CDR2 SQIVND (reference sequence). CDR3 protein: CASTTSGGAFNTGELFF. For the CDR3, the DNA is TGTGCCAGTACGACTAGCGGGGGGGCCTTCAACACCGGGGAGCTGTTTTTT.

The rearrangement joins TRBV12-3 or TRBV12-4 to TRBJ1-1, with a weak D call TRBD1 (5 bases). The V end lost 5 bases, the J end lost 1 base, and 14 bases lay between the germline ends. This CDR3 spans 15 amino acids. The DNA of the CDR3 is TGTGCCAGCAGTCCTCTCGGGGCATCGAACACTGAAGCTTTCTTT. Amino acids: CASSPLGASNTEAFF.

This chain connects TRBV7-2 to TRBJ1-2; D is ambiguous. The V and J ends lost 0 bases and 6 bases respectively, with 20 bases between them. Germline CDR1 and CDR2: SGHTA and FQGNSA. The CDR3 is 17 residues long. CDR3 protein: CASSLAAGSQYVDGYTF. DNA for the CDR3: TGTGCCAGCAGCTTAGCTGCCGGGAGTCAATATGTCGATGGCTACACCTTC.

This clonotype occurred a few times. The rearrangement uses TRBV6-4 and TRBJ1-2; D is unresolved. CDR1 is MRHNA, CDR2 SNTAGT, per germline. CDR3 length equals 14 residues. The ends were cut back, 6 bases at V and 8 bases at J, with 19 bases in the middle. CDR3 in DNA: TGTGCCAGCAGGGTCGAACCTGAGCTGGGCGGCTACACCTTC. Residues: CASRVEPELGGYTF.

The chain recombines TRBV6-1 with TRBJ2-7, with a weak D call TRBD2 (6 bases). The CDR3 spans 16 residues. CDR1 is MNHNS and CDR2 is SASEGT in the germline V gene. The CDR3, as DNA: TGTGCCAGCAGCCCCTACCCCTCTAGCGTCACATACGAGCAGTACGTT. Its protein is CASSPYPSSVTYEQYV.

The sample holds a few counts of this clonotype. The chain uses TRBV12-3 or TRBV12-4 and TRBJ2-5; D gene uncertain. CDR3 length equals 12 residues. Between the trimmed V and J ends, which lost 5 bases and 5 bases, there was a span of 9 bases. The CDR3: CASSPTVETQYF. CDR3 bases: TGTGCCAGCAGTCCCACGGTTGAGACCCAGTACTTC.

This clonotype was counted between two and nine times. The V call is TRBV20-1, the J call TRBJ1-1, with TRBD1 matching over 7 bases. The CDR3 is 14 amino acids. The germline V gene has CDR1 DFQATT and CDR2 SNEGSKA (reference sequence). V was clipped by 0 bases and J by 2 bases; unmatched bases: 3. CDR3 in amino acids: CSAREGQKNTEAFF. CDR3 nucleotide sequence: TGCAGTGCTAGAGAGGGACAGAAAAACACTGAAGCTTTCTTT.

This clonotype was observed a few times. The V call is TRBV11-2, the J call TRBJ2-5; D unclear. The J call is uncertain, as TRBJ2-1 better fits the DNA end. Germline CDR1 and CDR2: SGHAT and FQNNGV. This CDR3 contains 12 residues. DNA of the CDR3: TGTGCCAGCAGCTCCCCTGTTGGTGAGCAGTTCTTC. It yields the protein CASSSPVGEQFF.

This clonotype has a count of ten or more. The chain carries TRBV27 and TRBJ2-7, with D maybe TRBD2 (7 bases). The CDR3 sequence is 14 residues long. The ends were cut back, 7 bases at V and 3 bases at J, with 16 bases in the middle. CDR1 MNHEY and CDR2 SMNVEV come from the germline V gene (reference sequence). The CDR3: CASTSRGGLYEQYF. DNA of the CDR3: TGTGCCAGCACTTCTAGGGGGGGCCTCTACGAGCAGTACTTC.

This clonotype turned up a few times. This chain links TRBV29-1 with TRBJ2-1; D is uncertain. This CDR3 comprises 12 residues. CDR1 is SQVTM and CDR2 is ANQGSEA in the germline V gene. The CDR3, as DNA: TGCAGTGGGCAGGAAGACTACAATGAGCAGTTCTTC. Its translation is CSGQEDYNEQFF.

The chain joins TRBV18 to TRBJ1-2; D unclear. The V and J ends lost 0 bases and 5 bases respectively, with 16 bases between them. The CDR3 runs 16 residues. Germline V gene lookup returns CDR1 KGHSH and CDR2 LQKENI. CDR3 protein: CASSPPQGRVPYGYTF. CDR3 nucleotides: TGTGCCAGCTCACCACCGCAAGGGAGGGTTCCTTATGGCTACACCTTC.

Many counts were recorded for this clonotype. This chain links TRBV6-2 or TRBV6-3 with TRBJ1-4, with 8 nucleotides matching TRBD1. The ends lost 8 bases at V and 4 bases at J; junction bases unmatched: 9. Germline loops: CDR1 MNHEY, CDR2 SVGEGT. This CDR3 has 15 amino acids. In nucleotides, the CDR3 is TGTGCCAGCGAAAACCCGACAGGGGTTAATGAAAAACTGTTTTTT. It translates to CASENPTGVNEKLFF.

The rearrangement uses TRBV12-3 or TRBV12-4 and TRBJ2-2, with D possibly matching TRBD2 (5 bases). Trimming left V 7 bases short and J 6 bases short, with 15 bases between. The CDR3 loop spans 14 amino acids. The CDR3 region has the DNA TGTGCCAGCACCCTCGTCGGGGATCCCGGGGAGCTGTTTTTT. Its protein is CASTLVGDPGELFF.

CDR3 region: CSGSGPVTDTQYF. The CDR3 nucleotides are TGCAGCGGATCGGGCCCTGTAACGGATACGCAGTATTTT. The chain is built from TRBV29-1 and TRBJ2-3, with D unresolved. Germline lookup yields CDR1 SQVTM and CDR2 ANQGSEA. The CDR3 length is 13 residues. Trimming stripped 7 bases from V and 6 bases from J, with 17 bases between.

This chain's CDR3 is CASSSTSGGASTQYF. CDR3 in DNA: TGCGCCAGCAGCTCCACTAGCGGGGGGGCCAGTACGCAGTATTTT. The V and J genes are TRBV5-1 and TRBJ2-3; 13 bases agree with TRBD2. The CDR3 spans 15 residues. Losses at the gene ends were 3 bases for V and 8 bases for J; bases not matched to a gene: 6. Germline V lookup: CDR1 SGHRS, CDR2 YFSETQ.

A word on this clonotype: A junction end diverges from the germline sequence, so it may reflect a read error. The chain is built from TRBV6-6 and TRBJ1-1, with TRBD1 as a possible D gene (6 bases). Per germline, CDR1 MNHNY and CDR2 SVGAGI (reference sequence). The CDR3 is made up of 15 amino acids. CDR3 nucleotides: TGTGCCCGCAGTTACTCGGGGGGGCAGGGTACTGAAGCTTTCTTT. Amino acids: CARSYSGGQGTEAFF.

CDR3 protein: CSGARPGLYGYTF. CDR3 nucleotides: TGCAGCGGAGCGAGGCCGGGACTCTATGGCTACACCTTC. The chain is built from TRBV29-1 and TRBJ1-2; the D gene is possibly TRBD1 (5 bases). Germline V gene lookup returns CDR1 SQVTM and CDR2 ANQGSEA. V was cut by 7 bases and J by 4 bases, with 16 bases left in between. This CDR3 region has 13 residues.